The TCR beta chain described here comes from a study of blood T cell repertoires in COVID-19. Whole-study context: Spain, Italy and the United States supplied samples that represented acute and convalescent COVID-19. T cells, B-cell-depleted T cells, or PBMCs provided the cDNA or gDNA that served as material.

Participants were aged about 18 to 90 years from about two dozen US areas. Per the germline V gene, CDR1 is SNHLY and CDR2 is FYNNEI. The germline V and J ends were trimmed by 6 bases and 7 bases, with 13 bases remaining between them. The CDR3 is 14 amino acids. Sequencing was performed with immunoSEQ multiplex PCR; in TCRdb, only in-frame clones are kept and a portion is missing. The sample yields 200,000 to 250,000 clones, 85% to 90% seen once. Sample: PBMCs or T cells enriched from blood (not recorded which). The TCR was taken from a woman under 30 in a cohort exposed to, infected with or recovered from COVID-19 (not recorded which). The chain links TRBV2 to TRBJ1-6; maybe TRBD1 (5 bases). The CDR3 DNA reads as TGTGCCAGCAGGGACCGTCCAGGGAATTCACCCCTCCACTTT. Translating gives CASRDRPGNSPLHF.